The 11 T cell receptor beta chains reported below all come from one sample, sequenced in a study of T-cell memory formation after mild COVID-19. Via MiXCR, TCRdb re-called the 5' RACE reads, giving one row per CDR3 protein. The sample contains 350,000 or so distinct CDR3 sequences, 20% to 25% of which appear only once. The specimen sequenced was PBMCs or a T cell subset sorted from them (not recorded which). The receptor set was obtained from an adult woman who had mild COVID-19 (a few samples of this study predate the infection). Cell type and time point are not known.

This clonotype was seen a few times. The chain recombines TRBV15 with TRBJ2-3; D not resolved. The CDR3 contains 13 residues. Looked up from germline, CDR1 is LNHNV and CDR2 is YYDKDF (reference sequence). V gave up 0 bases and J gave up 12 bases, with 13 bases separating them. The CDR3 DNA sequence: TGTGCCACCAGCAGAGATTTCTCCCCCGCACAGTATTTT. It encodes CATSRDFSPAQYF.

This clonotype was seen ten or more times. The gene calls are TRBV18 and TRBJ1-2; D not resolved. V was trimmed by 2 bases and J by 5 bases, leaving 6 bases between them. Germline V gives CDR1 KGHSH, CDR2 LQKENI. The CDR3 sequence is 12 residues long. CDR3 nucleotides: TGTGCCAGCTCACCAGAGGGATATGGCTACACCTTC. Translation gives CASSPEGYGYTF.

The chain employs TRBV9 and TRBJ2-7; 11 bases agree with TRBD2. V shed 4 bases and J 2 bases; nucleotides not matched to a gene: 11. Germline CDR1 is SGDLS and CDR2 is YYNGEE. This CDR3 spans 17 amino acids. The CDR3: CASSFRPGTSGPYEQYF. The CDR3 DNA is TGTGCCAGCAGCTTCCGCCCCGGGACTAGCGGCCCCTACGAGCAGTACTTC.

This clonotype was detected only a few times. The CDR3 sequence: CASRGQGLGEQYF. The CDR3 DNA reads TGTGCCAGCAGGGGACAGGGACTTGGCGAGCAGTACTTC. The V gene is TRBV27, the J gene TRBJ2-7; TRBD1 matches at 9 bases. The trim removed 6 bases at V and 6 bases at J, leaving 6 bases unmatched. Per the germline V gene, CDR1 is MNHEY and CDR2 is SMNVEV (reference sequence). CDR3 length: 13 amino acids.

The CDR3 spells CASSTGGLLAGSYNEQFF. The CDR3 DNA reads TGTGCCAGCAGCACGGGGGGGCTCCTAGCGGGCTCCTACAATGAGCAGTTCTTC. V and J are TRBV7-2 and TRBJ2-1, with TRBD2 identical over 8 bases. This CDR3 spans 18 amino acids. Germline-derived CDR1 and CDR2 are SGHTA and FQGNSA. With V trimmed by 5 bases and J by 0 bases, 12 bases remained unmatched.

This clonotype showed up just a few times. The CDR3, as DNA: TGTGCCAGCACCCGCGAGGACCCCTGGAGGGGCTACACCTTC. Its protein is CASTREDPWRGYTF. V usage is TRBV12-3 or TRBV12-4 and J usage is TRBJ1-2; D call uncertain. V was cut by 7 bases and J by 8 bases, with 20 bases left in between. The CDR3 has 14 amino acids.

CDR3 sequence: CASKKIGDTGELFF. In DNA form, the CDR3 reads TGTGCCAGCAAAAAGATTGGGGACACCGGGGAGCTGTTTTTT. The rearrangement links TRBV12-3 or TRBV12-4 to TRBJ2-2; D unresolved. Trimming shortened V by 7 bases and J by 3 bases, and 12 bases separated the two germline ends. CDR3 length: 14 amino acids.

This chain links TRBV5-1 with TRBJ1-1; a weak D match, TRBD1 (5 bases). Per germline, CDR1 SGHRS and CDR2 YFSETQ. The CDR3 contains 13 residues. V dropped 0 bases and J dropped 6 bases, with 9 bases sitting between them. CDR3 region: CASSLAGDAEAFF. CDR3 nucleotide sequence: TGCGCCAGCAGCTTGGCGGGGGATGCTGAAGCTTTCTTT.

This clonotype was seen only a few times. The CDR3 here is CASSRLEGLYEQYF. The CDR3 DNA reads as TGTGCCAGCAGTCGGCTAGAGGGACTCTACGAGCAGTACTTC. The V gene is TRBV12-3 or TRBV12-4, the J gene TRBJ2-7; D perhaps matches TRBD2 (6 bases). V lost 5 bases, J lost 3 bases, and 14 bases lay in between. This CDR3 region has 14 residues.

The rearrangement links TRBV25-1 to TRBJ2-3; the D is unclear. V lost 3 bases to trimming and J lost 4 bases, with 14 bases between them. CDR1 is MGHDK and CDR2 is SYGVNS in the germline V gene. This CDR3 is built from 15 residues. The CDR3 sequence: CASSDNRDSPDTQYF. The CDR3 nucleotides are TGTGCCAGCAGTGACAATAGAGACTCTCCAGATACGCAGTATTTT.

The sample holds a few counts of this clonotype. The chain uses TRBV12-3 or TRBV12-4 and TRBJ1-1; 7 bases are shared with TRBD1. V trimming: 1 base; J trimming: 8 bases; junction bases outside the gene matches: 4. The length of the CDR3 is 13 residues. The CDR3 region is CASSLVGTAEAFF. The DNA for the CDR3 is TGTGCCAGCAGTTTAGTTGGGACAGCAGAAGCTTTCTTT.